This T cell receptor (beta chain) stems from a study of blood T cell repertoires in COVID-19. In the study overall: T cells, B-cell-depleted T cells, or PBMCs supplied cDNA or gDNA.

Produced via immunoSEQ multiplex PCR; TCRdb's table is partial and in-frame only. The sample contains 200,000 to 250,000 clones, about nine tenths of which appear only once. The germline V gene has CDR1 SGHRS and CDR2 YFSETQ. Between the trimmed V and J ends, which lost 5 bases and 0 bases, there was a span of 10 bases. This CDR3 is built from 14 residues. This TCR was recovered from a man older than 75 with acute or convalescent COVID-19. The source material was peripheral blood. The chain uses TRBV5-1 and TRBJ2-3; D remains unclear. In DNA form, the CDR3 reads TGCGCCAGCAGAAACAGCTATAGCACAGATACGCAGTATTTT. Amino acids: CASRNSYSTDTQYF.